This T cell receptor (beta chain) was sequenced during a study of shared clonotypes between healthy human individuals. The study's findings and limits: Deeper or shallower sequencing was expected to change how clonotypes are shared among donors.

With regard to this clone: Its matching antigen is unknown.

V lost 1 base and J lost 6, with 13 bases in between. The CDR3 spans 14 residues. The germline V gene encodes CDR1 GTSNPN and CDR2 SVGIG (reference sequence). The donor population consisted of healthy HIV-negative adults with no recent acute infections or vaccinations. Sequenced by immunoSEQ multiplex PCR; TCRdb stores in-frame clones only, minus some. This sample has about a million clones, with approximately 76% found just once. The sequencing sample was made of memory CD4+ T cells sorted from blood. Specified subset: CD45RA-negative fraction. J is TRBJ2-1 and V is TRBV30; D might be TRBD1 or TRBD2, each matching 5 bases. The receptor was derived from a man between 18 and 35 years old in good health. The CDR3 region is CAWSDGRGPNEQFF. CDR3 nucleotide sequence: TGTGCCTGGAGTGACGGTCGGGGCCCCAATGAGCAGTTCTTC.